The present TCR beta chain was sequenced within a study of regulatory T cells in long-lasting Graves disease. Time point: newly diagnosed GD, antithyroid drugs for less than 3 months. The TCR library was prepared using RNA isolated from PBMCs. Graves' disease was diagnosed by American Thyroid Association guidelines. The sample holds a few counts of this clonotype. The target antigen is unknown. HTBI primers from iRepertoire and Arm-PCR of CDR3 regions yielded the TCR beta libraries. Each CDR3 protein is one row after TCRdb ran MiXCR on the multiplex PCR reads. This sample has 620,000 or so distinct CDR3 sequences, with roughly 16% found just once. The study, taken as a whole, reports: Persistent patients had more shared public clonotypes (fewer than 3,000) than new patients (about 1,000).

A further study also used this sample, focusing on T cells in Graves' hyperthyroidism and ophthalmopathy. According to that study: Before onset, ophthalmopathy was predicted by the model a median around 6 months earlier.

The material was peripheral blood mononuclear cells (PBMCs), obtained at new diagnosis, from a patient treated with antithyroid drugs. This clonotype was sampled from a woman in her twenties or thirties with Graves disease.

CDR3 in DNA: TGCAGTGCTAGAGGAATGGAAAAAGGAAACACCATATATTTT. Its translation is CSARGMEKGNTIYF. This chain uses TRBV20-1 with TRBJ1-3; the D is unclear. V lost 1 base, J lost 4 bases, and 11 bases lay in between. This CDR3 is built from 14 residues. Germline CDR1 and CDR2: DFQATT and SNEGSKA (reference sequence).